This T cell receptor beta chain derives from a study of T cell clones after liver transplantation. In the study overall: Apart from a few HCV-positive recipients, transplants were for non-autoimmune, non-viral reasons.

This CDR3 has 15 residues. From germline, CDR1 is LGHNA and CDR2 YSLEER. The germline V and J ends were trimmed by 1 base and 3 bases, with 12 bases remaining between them. TCRdb keeps only in-frame clones here, not all; method: immunoSEQ multiplex PCR. Of 70,000 to 95,000 clones listed, 83% are singletons. The chain joins TRBV4-3 to TRBJ2-5; D might be TRBD2 (5 bases). The receptor's source is a human patient who received a liver transplant. The graft donor may have given rise to some T cells. Sequenced material: CD4+ T cells from blood, taken at the 22-month timepoint. The chain's CDR3 is CASSQGGQAEETQYF. The CDR3 coding sequence is TGCGCCAGCAGCCAAGGAGGGCAGGCCGAAGAGACCCAGTACTTC.